Following are 8 T cell receptor beta chains from one sample sequenced in a study of cytotoxic CD8 clonotypes in ibrutinib-treated CLL. Sequenced by immunoSEQ multiplex PCR; TCRdb stores in-frame clones only, minus some. Among several thousand clones listed, approximately 57% were seen once. Specimen: PBMCs, collected before ibrutinib treatment. These TCRs come from a human donor with chronic lymphocytic leukemia.

This clone has a handful of counts. This chain links TRBV6-1 with TRBJ2-1, with 9 bases aligning to TRBD2. This CDR3 comprises 18 residues. CDR1 is MNHNS and CDR2 is SASEGT in the germline V gene. The J segment lost 4 bases and the V segment lost 2 bases, leaving 12 bases of the junction unmatched. CDR3 amino acids: CASSEYPPGLALYNEQFF. For the CDR3, the DNA is TGTGCCAGCAGTGAATACCCTCCGGGACTAGCACTTTACAATGAGCAGTTCTTC.

The rearrangement links TRBV9 to TRBJ1-6; D unresolved. Germline-derived CDR1 and CDR2 are SGDLS and YYNGEE. CDR3 length: 16 amino acids. V was trimmed by 4 bases and J by 2 bases, leaving 13 bases between them. The CDR3 loop reads CASSPGVGAYNSPLHF. For the CDR3, the DNA is TGTGCCAGCAGCCCCGGGGTTGGCGCCTATAATTCACCCCTCCACTTT.

This clone has just a few counts. The chain recombines TRBV19 with TRBJ1-2; no clear D gene. In germline, CDR1 is LNHDA, CDR2 SQIVND (reference sequence). The V and J ends lost 6 bases and 1 base respectively, with 18 bases between them. CDR3 size: 16 residues. CDR3: CASRPYGEPDNYGYTF. The CDR3 nucleotides are TGTGCCAGTAGGCCCTATGGGGAGCCGGATAACTATGGCTACACCTTC.

This clone qualifies as medium-sized. CDR3 region: CASSLVGSLIGYTF. In DNA form, the CDR3 reads TGTGCCAGCAGTTTGGTAGGGAGTTTGATTGGCTACACCTTC. The J gene is TRBJ1-2, the V gene TRBV28; the D is unclear. CDR1 and CDR2 from the germline V gene are MDHEN and SYDVKM. Trimming left V 3 bases short and J 7 bases short, with 15 bases between. This CDR3 has 14 amino acids.

The chain couples TRBV11-2 to TRBJ2-7; D is possibly TRBD1 or TRBD2 (5 bases each). CDR1 SGHAT and CDR2 FQNNGV come from the germline V gene. Trimming shortened V by 5 bases and J by 0 bases, and 14 bases separated the two germline ends. This CDR3 is 15 amino acids long. The DNA for the CDR3 is TGTGCCAGCAGCCGGGACCGGACGAGCTCCTACGAGCAGTACTTC. Amino acids: CASSRDRTSSYEQYF.

V is TRBV6-6 and J is TRBJ2-3; no definite D call. This CDR3 has 14 residues. V was pared by 3 bases and J by 1 base, with 8 bases between. The germline V gene has CDR1 MNHNY and CDR2 SVGAGI (reference sequence). The CDR3 loop reads CASSYSVGTDTQYF. As DNA, the CDR3 is TGTGCCAGCAGTTATTCCGTCGGCACAGATACGCAGTATTTT.

The chain joins TRBV10-3 to TRBJ2-3; 8 bases fit TRBD2. V was pared by 6 bases and J by 8 bases, with 7 bases of the junction left unmatched. Germline V gives CDR1 ENHRY, CDR2 SYGVKD. The CDR3 length is 13 residues. The CDR3: CAISAGLGATQYF. Written as DNA, the CDR3 is TGTGCCATCAGCGCGGGACTAGGGGCTACGCAGTATTTT.

The genes are TRBV19 and TRBJ2-7; no firm D call. The CDR3 has 15 residues. The germline V gene has CDR1 LNHDA and CDR2 SQIVND (reference sequence). Trimming stripped 4 bases from V and 6 bases from J, with 19 bases between. The CDR3 sequence: CASSSDSGILREQYF. In DNA form, the CDR3 reads TGTGCCAGTAGTAGCGATTCCGGAATACTGCGCGAGCAGTACTTC.